Listed below are T cell receptor beta chains from one sample, sequenced in a study of beta chain features in type 1 diabetes. TCRdb keeps only in-frame clones here, not all; method: immunoSEQ multiplex PCR. The data contain around 250,000 clones, around 26% of them singletons. The specimen was central memory CD4+ T cells from blood. Receptors were obtained from a man aged 25-40 years in good health. Each CDR3 is given without its conserved first and last residue. Fields, in order: V gene, clone size, J gene, CDR3 protein. The size entry is marked missing in some rows and otherwise reads once, few, many or a size class.

TRBV5-6	few	TRBJ2-7	ASSPMGRGQYEQY
TRBV28	once	TRBJ2-1	ASSSPWAGPRPGLKYNEQF
TRBV5-1	.	TRBJ2-3	ASSDRTSGGTDTQY
TRBV29-1	few	TRBJ2-7	SVLGQGEQY
TRBV30	many	TRBJ2-7	AWTAWGEQY
TRBV30	few	TRBJ1-2	AWSPANHGYT
TRBV7-2	.	TRBJ2-1	ASSLRDQAEQF
TRBV7-2	many	TRBJ1-1	ASSPGQGTEAF
TRBV6-5	.	TRBJ2-1	ASNAAGGPLNEQF
TRBV30	.	TRBJ2-1	AWSLAGGINEQF
TRBV7-2	few	TRBJ2-3	ASRLTSGRTDTQY
TRBV28	.	TRBJ2-1	ASSSLIAGTYNEQF
TRBV14	.	TRBJ2-4	ASSQAGSKNIQY
TRBV28	.	TRBJ2-2	ASTDPGTGNTGELF
TRBV30	.	TRBJ1-5	AWSGDGNQPQH
TRBV4-3	.	TRBJ2-3	ASSRERDTQY
TRBV28	once	TRBJ2-1	ASSLSGPLNEQF
TRBV30	.	TRBJ1-1	AWSFMNTEAF
TRBV10-3	.	TRBJ1-1	AISELTGVGTEAF
TRBV5-1	.	TRBJ2-3	TSSFSRADTQY
TRBV7-6	.	TRBJ1-1	ASSPRRGGGEAF
TRBV30	few	TRBJ2-7	AWSQSSYEQY
TRBV4-1	many	TRBJ1-1	ASSQDGGTGAF
TRBV5-6	few	TRBJ2-7	ASSRRIQYEQY
TRBV6-5	.	TRBJ1-6	ASRTKGNSPLH
TRBV5-4	.	TRBJ2-7	ASSFYVQGAYEQY
TRBV28	few	TRBJ2-1	ASSLPGSNEQF
TRBV29-1	.	TRBJ2-1	SVLGLAGRYEQF
TRBV5-6	.	TRBJ1-2	ASSLPDYGYT